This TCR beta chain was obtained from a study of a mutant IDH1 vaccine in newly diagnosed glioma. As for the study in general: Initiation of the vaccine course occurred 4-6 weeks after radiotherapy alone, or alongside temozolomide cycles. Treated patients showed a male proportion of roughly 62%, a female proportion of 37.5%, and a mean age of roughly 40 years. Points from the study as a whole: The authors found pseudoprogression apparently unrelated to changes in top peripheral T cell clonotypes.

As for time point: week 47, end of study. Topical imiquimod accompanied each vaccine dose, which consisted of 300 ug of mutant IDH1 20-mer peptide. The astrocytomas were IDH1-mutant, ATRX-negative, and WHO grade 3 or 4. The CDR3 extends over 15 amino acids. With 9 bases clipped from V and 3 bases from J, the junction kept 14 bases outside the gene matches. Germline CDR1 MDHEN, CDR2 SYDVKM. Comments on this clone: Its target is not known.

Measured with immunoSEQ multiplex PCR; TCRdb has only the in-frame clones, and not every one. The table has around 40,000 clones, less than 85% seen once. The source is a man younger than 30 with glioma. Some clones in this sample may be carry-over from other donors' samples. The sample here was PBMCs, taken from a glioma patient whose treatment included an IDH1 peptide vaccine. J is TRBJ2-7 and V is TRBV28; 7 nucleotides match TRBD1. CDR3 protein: CASPLRGHFYYEQYF. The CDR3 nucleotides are TGTGCCAGTCCTTTAAGGGGGCATTTTTACTACGAGCAGTACTTC. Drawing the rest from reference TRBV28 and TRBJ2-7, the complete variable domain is DVKVTQSSRYLVKRTGEKVFLECVQDMDHENMFWYRQDPGLGLRLIYFSYDVKMKEKGDIPEGYSVSREKKERFSLILESASTNQTSMYLCASPLRGHFYYEQYFGPGTRLTVT.